This T cell receptor (beta chain) was identified in a study of blood T cell repertoires in COVID-19. About the research overall: The origin of the acute and convalescent COVID-19 samples was the United States, Italy and Spain. PBMCs, B-cell-depleted T cells, or T cells provided the cDNA or gDNA that made up the material.

Germline assignment: CDR1 SQVTM and CDR2 ANQGSEA. Trimming removed 3 bases from V and 6 bases from J; junction bases left unmatched: 29. The CDR3 is made up of 21 amino acids. This clone has a single count. In the original workflow: Reference gene primer amplification yielded estimated nucleated cell counts. Here immunoSEQ multiplex PCR was the method, and the copy in TCRdb shows in-frame clones only, minus some. V, J and clone size derive from that table, while D and trimming were established from the DNA sequence. In the table there are some 120,000 clones, approximately 83% of which are singletons.

The sequenced sample was peripheral blood. This TCR derives from a man at least 80 years old with active or convalescent COVID-19. The V and J genes are TRBV29-1 and TRBJ2-1, with 7 positions matching TRBD2. The CDR3 sequence: CSVDHQTGTTRLTTYSNEQFF. CDR3 nucleotide sequence: TGCAGCGTTGATCACCAAACCGGGACTACTAGACTCACTACCTACAGCAATGAGCAGTTCTTC.